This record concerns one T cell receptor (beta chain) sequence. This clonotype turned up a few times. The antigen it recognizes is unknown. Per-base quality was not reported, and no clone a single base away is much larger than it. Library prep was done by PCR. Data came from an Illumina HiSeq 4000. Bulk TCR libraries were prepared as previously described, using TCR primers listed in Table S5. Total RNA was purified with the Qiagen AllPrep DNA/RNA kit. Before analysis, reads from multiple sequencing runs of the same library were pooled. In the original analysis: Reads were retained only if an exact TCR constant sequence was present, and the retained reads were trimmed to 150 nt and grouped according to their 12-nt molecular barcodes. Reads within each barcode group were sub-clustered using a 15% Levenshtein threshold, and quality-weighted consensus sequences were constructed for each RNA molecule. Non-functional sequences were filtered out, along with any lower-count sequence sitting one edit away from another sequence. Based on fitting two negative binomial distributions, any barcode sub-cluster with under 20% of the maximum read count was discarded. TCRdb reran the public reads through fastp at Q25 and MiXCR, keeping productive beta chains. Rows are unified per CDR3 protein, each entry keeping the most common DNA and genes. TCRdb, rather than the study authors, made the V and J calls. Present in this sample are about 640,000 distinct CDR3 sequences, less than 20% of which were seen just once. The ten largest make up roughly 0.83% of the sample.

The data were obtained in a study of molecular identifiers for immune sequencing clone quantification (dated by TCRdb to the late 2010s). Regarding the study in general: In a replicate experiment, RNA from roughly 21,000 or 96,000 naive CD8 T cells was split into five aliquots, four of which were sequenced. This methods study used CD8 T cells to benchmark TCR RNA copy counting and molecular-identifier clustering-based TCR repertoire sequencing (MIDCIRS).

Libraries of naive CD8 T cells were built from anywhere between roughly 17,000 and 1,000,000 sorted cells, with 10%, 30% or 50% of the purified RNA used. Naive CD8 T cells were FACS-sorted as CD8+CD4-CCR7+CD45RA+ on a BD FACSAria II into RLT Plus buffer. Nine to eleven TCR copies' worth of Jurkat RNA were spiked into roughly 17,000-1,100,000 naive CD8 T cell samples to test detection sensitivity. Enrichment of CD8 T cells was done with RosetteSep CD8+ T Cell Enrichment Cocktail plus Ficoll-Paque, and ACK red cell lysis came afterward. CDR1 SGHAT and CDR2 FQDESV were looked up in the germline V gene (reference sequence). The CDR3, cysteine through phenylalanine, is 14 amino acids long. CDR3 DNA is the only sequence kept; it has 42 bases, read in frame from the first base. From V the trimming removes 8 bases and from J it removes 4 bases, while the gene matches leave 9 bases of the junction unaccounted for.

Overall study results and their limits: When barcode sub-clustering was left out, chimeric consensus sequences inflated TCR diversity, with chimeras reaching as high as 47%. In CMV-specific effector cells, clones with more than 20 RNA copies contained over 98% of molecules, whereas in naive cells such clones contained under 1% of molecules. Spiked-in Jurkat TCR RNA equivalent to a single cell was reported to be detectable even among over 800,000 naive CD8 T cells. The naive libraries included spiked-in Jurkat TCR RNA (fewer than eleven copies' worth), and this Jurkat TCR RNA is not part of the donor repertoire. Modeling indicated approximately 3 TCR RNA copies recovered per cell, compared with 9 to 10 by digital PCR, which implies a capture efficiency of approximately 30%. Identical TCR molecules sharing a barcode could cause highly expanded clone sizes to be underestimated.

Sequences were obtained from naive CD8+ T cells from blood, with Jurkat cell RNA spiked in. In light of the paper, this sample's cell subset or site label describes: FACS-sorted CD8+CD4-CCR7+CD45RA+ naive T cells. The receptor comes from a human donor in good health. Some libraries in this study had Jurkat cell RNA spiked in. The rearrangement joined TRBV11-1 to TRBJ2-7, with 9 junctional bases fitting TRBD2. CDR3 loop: CASSRSSGSYEQYF. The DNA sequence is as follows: TGTGCCAGCTCGAGGAGTAGCGGGAGTTACGAGCAGTACTTC.